This TCR beta chain stems from a study of beta chain features in type 1 diabetes. This CDR3 comprises 13 residues. From germline, CDR1 is SGHVS and CDR2 FNYEAQ. The germline V and J ends were trimmed by 4 bases and 7 bases, with 11 bases remaining between them. Isolated RNA was reverse transcribed in full, so expressed TCRB transcripts were sequenced. Data came from immunoSEQ multiplex PCR; TCRdb stores just in-frame clones and leaves some out. The sample lists 150,000 to 160,000 clones, 11% occurring once. This clone was recorded a few times. Antigen specificity is unknown. General study results and limits: Patients and controls would share equally any PCR tilt toward shorter templates.

The genes are TRBV7-6 and TRBJ1-5; D is ambiguous. Sequenced sample: central memory CD4+ T cells from blood. This sequence originates from a man aged 18 to 35 in good health. The CDR3 region is CASSSLSGQPQHF. The CDR3 nucleotides read TGTGCCAGCAGCTCCCTATCGGGGCAGCCCCAGCATTTT.